Below, 21 T cell receptor beta chains from the same sample are listed, as sequenced in a study of STAT5B mutations in CD4+ large granular lymphocyte leukemia. TCRdb's copy holds only in-frame clones and misses some; the assay was immunoSEQ multiplex PCR. The data show about 45,000 clones, 70% to 90% seen once. Material: CD4+ T cells from blood buffy coats. Receptors were obtained from a human donor in good health.

This rearrangement joins TRBV9 to TRBJ1-1; D unclear. CDR1 and CDR2 from the germline V gene are SGDLS and YYNGEE. The CDR3 contains 15 residues. V dropped 0 bases and J dropped 10 bases, with 19 bases sitting between them. CDR3 nucleotide sequence: TGTGCCAGCAGCGTAGCCCCTACCTCCTTCTGGGGAGCTTTCTTT. This encodes CASSVAPTSFWGAFF.

The chain combines TRBV28 with TRBJ2-5, with TRBD2 matching over 7 bases. The germline CDR1 and CDR2 sequences are MDHEN and SYDVKM. V was clipped by 6 bases and J by 3 bases; unmatched bases: 7. This CDR3 spans 14 amino acids. CDR3: CASRYSGTKETQYF. The CDR3 DNA is TGTGCCAGCAGGTACTCCGGGACTAAAGAGACCCAGTACTTC.

The chain is built from TRBV7-2 and TRBJ2-5, with TRBD2 matching over 9 bases. Germline values: CDR1 SGHTA, CDR2 FQGNSA. Trimming removed 3 bases from V and 5 bases from J; junction bases left unmatched: 7. The CDR3 sequence is 15 residues long. The CDR3 DNA follows: TGTGCCAGCAGCTTCTGGACTAGCGCGGGGGAGACCCAGTACTTC. Amino acids: CASSFWTSAGETQYF.

The chain links TRBV15 to TRBJ2-7; 11 bases line up with TRBD1. The length of the CDR3 is 14 residues. Losses at the gene ends were 4 bases for V and 7 bases for J; bases not matched to a gene: 6. Germline-derived CDR1 and CDR2 are LNHNV and YYDKDF (reference sequence). The CDR3: CATSIGQGAREQYF. The CDR3 bases are TGTGCCACCAGCATCGGACAGGGGGCGAGGGAGCAGTACTTC. The whole variable domain, remainder taken from reference TRBV15 and TRBJ2-7, is DAMVIQNPRYQVTQFGKPVTLSCSQTLNHNVMYWYQQKSSQAPKLLFHYYDKDFNNEADTPDNFQSRRPNTSFCFLDIRSPGLGDTAMYLCATSIGQGAREQYFGPGTRLTVT.

The chain joins TRBV7-2 to TRBJ1-4, with D unresolved. Trimming shortened V by 5 bases and J by 8 bases, and 12 bases separated the two germline ends. CDR1 SGHTA and CDR2 FQGNSA come from the germline V gene. The CDR3 extends over 13 amino acids. The CDR3 sequence: CASSRVPGEKLFF. As DNA, the CDR3 is TGTGCCAGCAGCAGGGTGCCGGGGGAAAAACTGTTTTTT.

Here the CDR3 DNA reads TGTGCCAGCAGCTCCAGTAGCGGGAGGGCCTACGAGCAGTACTTC. Protein: CASSSSSGRAYEQYF. The chain is built from TRBV7-6 and TRBJ2-7, with 11 bases matching TRBD2. Germline CDR1 SGHVS, CDR2 FNYEAQ. Losses at the gene ends were 4 bases for V and 2 bases for J; bases not matched to a gene: 4. The CDR3 is made up of 15 amino acids. Variable domain in full (rest from reference TRBV7-6 and TRBJ2-7): GAGVSQSPRYKVTKRGQDVALRCDPISGHVSLYWYRQALGQGPEFLTYFNYEAQQDKSGLPNDRFSAERPEGSISTLTIQRTEQRDSAMYRCASSSSSGRAYEQYFGPGTRLTVT.

The CDR3 sequence is CASRPDGTSGRSEQFF. The CDR3 DNA reads TGTGCCAGCAGACCTGACGGGACTAGCGGGAGAAGTGAGCAGTTCTTC. The chain uses TRBV14 and TRBJ2-1, with 14 bases that match TRBD2. V lost 6 bases to trimming and J lost 9 bases; unmatched junction nucleotides: 10. The germline CDR1 and CDR2 sequences are SGHDN and FVKESK. The CDR3 covers 16 residues.

The chain joins TRBV13 to TRBJ1-2; 8 positions match TRBD1. The CDR3 runs 15 residues. From germline, CDR1 is PRHDT and CDR2 FYEKMQ (reference sequence). V shed 5 bases, J shed 5 bases, and the junction held 10 bases outside the gene matches. The DNA for the CDR3 is TGTGCCAGCAGCGCCCCTCCCAGGGGGCTGTATGGCTACACCTTC. It yields the protein CASSAPPRGLYGYTF.

V gene TRBV19 combines with J gene TRBJ2-1, with D uncertain. Germline-derived CDR1 and CDR2 are LNHDA and SQIVND (reference sequence). The V end was cut by 4 bases, the J end by 1 base, with 5 bases between. This CDR3 spans 13 amino acids. CDR3 nucleotides: TGTGCCAGTAGTAGGAAGTCCTACAATGAGCAGTTCTTC. This translates into CASSRKSYNEQFF. Full variable domain (remainder filled in from reference TRBV19 and TRBJ2-1): DGGITQSPKYLFRKEGQNVTLSCEQNLNHDAMYWYRQDPGQGLRLIYYSQIVNDFQKGDIAEGYSVSREKKESFPLTVTSAQKNPTAFYLCASSRKSYNEQFFGPGTRLTVL.

V usage is TRBV7-2 and J usage is TRBJ2-1, with D unclear. CDR3 size: 15 residues. Per the germline V gene, CDR1 is SGHTA and CDR2 is FQGNSA. The germline V and J ends were trimmed by 5 bases and 2 bases, with 13 bases remaining between them. In nucleotides, the CDR3 is TGTGCCAGCAGCGGCTCTATTGGGACCTACAATGAGCAGTTCTTC. Amino acid sequence: CASSGSIGTYNEQFF.

In this sample, this clone turned up once. The rearrangement uses TRBV14 and TRBJ2-2; D gene uncertain. The V gene lost 1 base and the J gene lost 3 bases, with 9 bases spanning the gap. The CDR3 extends over 15 amino acids. Germline V gene lookup returns CDR1 SGHDN and CDR2 FVKESK. CDR3 DNA: TGTGCCAGCAGCCAAGTCAGAGGAGACACCGGGGAGCTGTTTTTT. Amino acids: CASSQVRGDTGELFF. Full variable domain (rest looked up from reference TRBV14 and TRBJ2-2): EAGVTQFPSHSVIEKGQTVTLRCDPISGHDNLYWYRRVMGKEIKFLLHFVKESKQDESGMPNNRFLAERTGGTYSTLKVQPAELEDSGVYFCASSQVRGDTGELFFGEGSRLTVL.

This chain joins TRBV9 and TRBJ2-7; D is possibly TRBD2 (6 bases). The CDR3 loop spans 14 amino acids. CDR1 and CDR2 from the germline V gene are SGDLS and YYNGEE. V gave up 0 bases and J gave up 6 bases, with 13 bases separating them. CDR3 region: CASSVEGSGAEQYF. The CDR3 DNA reads TGTGCCAGCAGCGTAGAGGGTAGCGGAGCCGAGCAGTACTTC.

This chain joins TRBV7-9 and TRBJ2-7; possibly TRBD2 for D (5 bases). This CDR3 has 13 amino acids. V gave up 2 bases and J gave up 4 bases, with 9 bases separating them. Germline V lookup: CDR1 SEHNR, CDR2 FQNEAQ (reference sequence). This CDR3 reads CASSLPSGYEQYF. The CDR3, as DNA: TGTGCCAGCAGCTTACCCTCGGGGTACGAGCAGTACTTC. The whole variable domain, filled in from reference TRBV7-9 and TRBJ2-7, reads DTGVSQNPRHKITKRGQNVTFRCDPISEHNRLYWYRQTLGQGPEFLTYFQNEAQLEKSRLLSDRFSAERPKGSFSTLEIQRTEQGDSAMYLCASSLPSGYEQYFGPGTRLTVT.

J is TRBJ2-3 and V is TRBV30, with TRBD2 matching over 10 bases. The junction had 4 bases not matched to a gene; V was cut back by 1 base and J by 6 bases. The CDR3 runs to 14 residues. Germline V gives CDR1 GTSNPN, CDR2 SVGIG (reference sequence). The CDR3 loop reads CAWSEVSGRDTQYF. The CDR3 DNA follows: TGTGCCTGGAGTGAAGTTAGCGGGAGGGATACGCAGTATTTT.

The CDR3 is CASSLATGYNEQFF. In DNA, the CDR3 is TGTGCCAGCAGCTTAGCGACAGGGTACAATGAGCAGTTCTTC. The rearrangement links TRBV7-9 to TRBJ2-1; 7 bases fit TRBD1. The CDR3 is 14 residues long. Germline V gives CDR1 SEHNR, CDR2 FQNEAQ (reference sequence). Trimming removed 0 bases from V and 4 bases from J; junction bases left unmatched: 0.

The gene calls are TRBV12-2 and TRBJ2-7; the table's D call, TRBD2, was not checked against the DNA. TRBV12-2 is a known pseudogene. The CDR3 loop spans 16 amino acids. The CDR3 sequence: CASRLALDRNAYEQYF. CDR3 nucleotide sequence: TGTGCAAGTCGCTTAGCGCTAGATCGGAACGCCTACGAGCAGTACTTC.

This clone was seen once. The chain has TRBV18 and TRBJ2-5; D is possibly TRBD1 or TRBD2 (5 bases each). Trimming pared 8 bases from V and 1 base from J, leaving 11 bases between. Germline V lookup: CDR1 KGHSH, CDR2 LQKENI. CDR3 size: 13 residues. The CDR3 is CASGRDPQETQYF. Here the CDR3 DNA reads TGTGCCAGCGGCCGGGACCCCCAAGAGACCCAGTACTTC.

V usage is TRBV5-4 and J usage is TRBJ2-7; D gene unclear. CDR3 length equals 14 residues. V gave up 0 bases and J gave up 0 bases, with 7 bases separating them. Looked up from germline, CDR1 is SGHNT and CDR2 is YYREEE (reference sequence). CDR3: CASSLEVRSYEQYF. For the CDR3, the DNA is TGTGCCAGCAGCTTGGAGGTCCGCTCCTACGAGCAGTACTTC.

This chain joins TRBV19 and TRBJ1-4; 9 positions match TRBD1. The V gene end was trimmed by 7 bases and the J gene end by 2 bases; junction bases not matched to a gene: 14. Germline V lookup: CDR1 LNHDA, CDR2 SQIVND (reference sequence). CDR3 length equals 18 residues. The CDR3: CASTRQGVTGKTNEKLFF. The DNA of the CDR3 is TGTGCCAGTACCCGACAGGGGGTCACGGGGAAGACTAATGAAAAACTGTTTTTT.

The V gene is TRBV6-6, the J gene TRBJ2-7, with D possibly matching TRBD1 (6 bases). The CDR3 loop spans 13 amino acids. Germline CDR1 MNHNY, CDR2 SVGAGI (reference sequence). Trimming removed 6 bases at V and 2 bases at J, with 11 bases between. The CDR3 protein is CASRDSATYEQYF. CDR3 bases: TGTGCCAGCAGGGACAGCGCAACCTACGAGCAGTACTTC.

The chain combines TRBV18 with TRBJ1-3, with a tentative D call TRBD1 (5 bases). The V and J ends lost 0 bases and 0 bases respectively, with 12 bases between them. Per the germline V gene, CDR1 is KGHSH and CDR2 is LQKENI. CDR3 length equals 17 residues. The CDR3 DNA follows: TGTGCCAGCTCACCACCGGGGCCTACTCGCTCTGGAAACACCATATATTTT. Translating gives CASSPPGPTRSGNTIYF.